The 11 T cell receptor beta chains listed next were all sequenced from one sample in a study of CD8+ T cells in alopecia areata. Treatment here: oral pan-JAK inhibitor, 5-10 mg twice daily. RNA was extracted and reverse transcribed into cDNA as the sequencing template. TCRdb's copy holds only in-frame clones and misses some; the assay was immunoSEQ multiplex PCR. Altogether about 150,000 clones are present, less than 70% being singletons, with the ten largest covering more than 15%. Sample: CD8+ T cells sorted from blood, taken at week 4, from a patient treated with tofacitinib. The receptors here all came from a human donor with alopecia areata.

A few counts support this clone. This chain uses TRBV9 with TRBJ2-7; unclear D gene. V shed 0 bases and J shed 2 bases, with 9 bases lying between them. This CDR3 comprises 14 residues. Germline assignment: CDR1 SGDLS and CDR2 YYNGEE. The CDR3 sequence is CASSVGVSTYEQYF. The CDR3 bases are TGTGCCAGCAGCGTAGGCGTCAGTACCTACGAGCAGTACTTC.

The chain recombines TRBV29-1 with TRBJ2-1, with D unclear. Trimming pared 5 bases from V and 8 bases from J, leaving 16 bases between. Germline CDR1 is SQVTM and CDR2 is ANQGSEA. The CDR3 is 13 amino acids. Here the CDR3 reads CSVLVRISHEQFF. The CDR3 DNA reads TGCAGCGTTTTGGTCAGGATATCTCATGAGCAGTTCTTC.

The chain links TRBV7-9 to TRBJ1-2; 8 positions agree with TRBD1. The CDR3 is 15 residues long. V was clipped by 5 bases and J by 4 bases; unmatched bases: 9. Per germline, CDR1 SEHNR and CDR2 FQNEAQ (reference sequence). The CDR3 region has the DNA TGTGCCAGCAGCGAGCCGACAGGGGATAGCTATGGCTACACCTTC. It specifies CASSEPTGDSYGYTF.

This sequence joins TRBV13 and TRBJ2-1; D is unresolved. Looked up from germline, CDR1 is PRHDT and CDR2 is FYEKMQ (reference sequence). The germline V and J ends were trimmed by 0 bases and 6 bases, with 6 bases remaining between them. This CDR3 has 13 amino acids. CDR3 sequence (DNA): TGTGCCAGCAGCTTAGGGCTTTCCAATGAGCAGTTCTTC. This codes for CASSLGLSNEQFF.

V is TRBV6-1 and J is TRBJ2-5, with 13 bases that match TRBD2. In germline, CDR1 is MNHNS, CDR2 SASEGT. J was trimmed by 5 bases and V by 6 bases; bases with no gene match: 6. This CDR3 region has 15 residues. The CDR3 bases are TGTGCCAGCAGCCAGACTAGCGGGGGGCCGGAGACCCAGTACTTC. Amino acid sequence: CASSQTSGGPETQYF.

This chain connects TRBV29-1 to TRBJ2-1, with D unresolved. Germline loops: CDR1 SQVTM, CDR2 ANQGSEA. V was cut by 6 bases and J by 9 bases, with 12 bases left in between. The CDR3 is 11 amino acids. The CDR3 loop is CSVLGLGEQFF. CDR3 coding DNA: TGCAGCGTGCTGGGGTTGGGTGAGCAGTTCTTC.

The chain combines TRBV6-1 with TRBJ1-1; D is perhaps TRBD1 (5 bases). Per the germline V gene, CDR1 is MNHNS and CDR2 is SASEGT. The CDR3 loop spans 16 amino acids. The V end was cut by 1 base, the J end by 1 base, with 13 bases between. The CDR3 sequence is CASSEGPGTGNTEAFF. For the CDR3, the DNA is TGTGCCAGCAGTGAAGGCCCTGGGACTGGGAACACTGAAGCTTTCTTT.

V and J are TRBV7-9 and TRBJ2-7; 8 nucleotides line up with TRBD1. V gave up 5 bases and J gave up 5 bases; unmatched junction bases: 5. CDR3 length: 13 amino acids. Germline V gene lookup returns CDR1 SEHNR and CDR2 FQNEAQ (reference sequence). The CDR3 is CASSPVDRDEQYF. The CDR3 coding sequence is TGTGCCAGCAGCCCCGTGGACAGGGACGAGCAGTACTTC.

This clone showed up just a few times. V gene TRBV6-9 combines with J gene TRBJ1-1; D unclear. CDR3 length: 10 residues. V lost 4 bases, J lost 11 bases, and 8 bases lay in between. Germline CDR1 is MNHGY and CDR2 is SVAAGI. CDR3 sequence: CASSSKGAFF. Written as DNA, the CDR3 is TGTGCCAGCAGTTCTAAGGGCGCTTTCTTT.

V gene TRBV15 combines with J gene TRBJ1-1; no reliable D call. V lost 5 bases to trimming and J lost 1 base, with 11 bases between them. CDR1 is LNHNV and CDR2 is YYDKDF in the germline V gene (reference sequence). The CDR3 has 14 amino acids. The CDR3 sequence is CATSPRRSNTEAFF. The CDR3 coding sequence is TGTGCCACCAGCCCCCGTCGTTCGAACACTGAAGCTTTCTTT. Looking up the rest from reference TRBV15 and TRBJ1-1 gives the full variable domain: DAMVIQNPRYQVTQFGKPVTLSCSQTLNHNVMYWYQQKSSQAPKLLFHYYDKDFNNEADTPDNFQSRRPNTSFCFLDIRSPGLGDTAMYLCATSPRRSNTEAFFGQGTRLTVV.

This clone was found once. The V call is TRBV5-1, the J call TRBJ2-1; D might be TRBD2 (7 bases). This CDR3 is 14 amino acids long. Germline lookup yields CDR1 SGHRS and CDR2 YFSETQ. V was cut by 4 bases and J by 8 bases, with 16 bases left in between. The CDR3 DNA reads TGCGCCAGCAGCCCCGAGGGGGGGGTACATGAGCAGTTCTTC. It yields the protein CASSPEGGVHEQFF. The full variable domain, rest sourced from reference TRBV5-1 and TRBJ2-1, is KAGVTQTPRYLIKTRGQQVTLSCSPISGHRSVSWYQQTPGQGLQFLFEYFSETQRNKGNFPGRFSGRQFSNSRSEMNVSTLELGDSALYLCASSPEGGVHEQFFGPGTRLTVL.